This TCR beta chain was identified during a study of PD-1 blockade in classical Hodgkin lymphoma. Study observations and caveats: Partial responders and progressors had significantly lower baseline TCR diversity.

V lost 3 bases, J lost 4 bases, and 9 bases lay in between. CDR3 size: 14 residues. Germline CDR1 is LNHNV and CDR2 is YYDKDF (reference sequence). As for time point: cycle 4 day 1 (C4D1), after 5 to 7 weeks of nivolumab. Relapse after autologous stem cell transplantation occurred in every patient, and brentuximab vedotin exposure varied. Of note for this clone: The antigen remains unidentified.

Method: immunoSEQ multiplex PCR; TCRdb's copy keeps in-frame clones and lacks some. The sample has approximately 26,000 clones, roughly 78% seen once. The receptor comes from a human donor with classical Hodgkin lymphoma. This chain connects TRBV15 to TRBJ2-2; D gene ambiguous. Sequenced material: peripheral blood mononuclear cells (PBMCs), taken before the fourth cycle of nivolumab. CDR3 amino acids: CATSSLELTGELFF. Written as DNA, the CDR3 is TGTGCCACCAGCAGCCTAGAGCTCACCGGGGAGCTGTTTTTT. Using reference TRBV15 and TRBJ2-2 for the parts outside the CDR3, the full variable domain is DAMVIQNPRYQVTQFGKPVTLSCSQTLNHNVMYWYQQKSSQAPKLLFHYYDKDFNNEADTPDNFQSRRPNTSFCFLDIRSPGLGDTAMYLCATSSLELTGELFFGEGSRLTVL.